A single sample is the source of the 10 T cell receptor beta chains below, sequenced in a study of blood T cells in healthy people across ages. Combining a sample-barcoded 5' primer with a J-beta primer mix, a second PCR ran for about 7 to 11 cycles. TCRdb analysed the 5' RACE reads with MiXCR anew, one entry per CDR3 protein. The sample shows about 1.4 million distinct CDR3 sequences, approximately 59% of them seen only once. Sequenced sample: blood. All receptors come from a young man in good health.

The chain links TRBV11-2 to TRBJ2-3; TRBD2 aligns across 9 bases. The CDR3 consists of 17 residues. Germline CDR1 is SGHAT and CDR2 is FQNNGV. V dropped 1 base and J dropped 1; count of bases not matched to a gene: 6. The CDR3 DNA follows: TGTGCCAGCAGCTTAGTCGGACTAGCGAGTGGCACAGATACGCAGTATTTT. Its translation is CASSLVGLASGTDTQYF. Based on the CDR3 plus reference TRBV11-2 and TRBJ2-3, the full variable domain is EAGVAQSPRYKIIEKRQSVAFWCNPISGHATLYWYQQILGQGPKLLIQFQNNGVVDDSQLPKDRFSAERLKGVDSTLKIQPAKLEDSAVYLCASSLVGLASGTDTQYFGPGTRLTVL.

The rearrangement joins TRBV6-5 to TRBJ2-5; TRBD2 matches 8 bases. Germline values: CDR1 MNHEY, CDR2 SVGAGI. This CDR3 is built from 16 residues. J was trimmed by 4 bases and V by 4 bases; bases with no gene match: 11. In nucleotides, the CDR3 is TGTGCCAGCAGTTTATCGGGCGGGAGGATAGGAGAGACCCAGTACTTC. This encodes CASSLSGGRIGETQYF.

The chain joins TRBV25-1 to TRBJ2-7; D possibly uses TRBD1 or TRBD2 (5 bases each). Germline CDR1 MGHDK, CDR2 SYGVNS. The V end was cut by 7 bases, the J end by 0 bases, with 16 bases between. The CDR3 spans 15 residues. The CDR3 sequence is CASMVGWGSSYEQYF. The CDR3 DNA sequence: TGTGCCAGCATGGTCGGATGGGGGAGCTCCTACGAGCAGTACTTC.

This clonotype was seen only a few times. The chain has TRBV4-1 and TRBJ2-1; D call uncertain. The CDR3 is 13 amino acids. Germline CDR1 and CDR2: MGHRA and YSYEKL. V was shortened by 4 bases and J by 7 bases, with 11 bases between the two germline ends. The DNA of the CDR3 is TGCGCCAGCAGCCCGCGGTCCTCGAATGAGCAGTTCTTC. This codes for CASSPRSSNEQFF.

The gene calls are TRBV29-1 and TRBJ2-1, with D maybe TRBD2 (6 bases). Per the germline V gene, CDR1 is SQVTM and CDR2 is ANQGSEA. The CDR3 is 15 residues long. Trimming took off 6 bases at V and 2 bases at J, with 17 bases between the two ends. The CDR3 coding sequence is TGCAGCGTATACGAGGCGGGGAGGACCTACAATGAGCAGTTCTTC. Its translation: CSVYEAGRTYNEQFF.

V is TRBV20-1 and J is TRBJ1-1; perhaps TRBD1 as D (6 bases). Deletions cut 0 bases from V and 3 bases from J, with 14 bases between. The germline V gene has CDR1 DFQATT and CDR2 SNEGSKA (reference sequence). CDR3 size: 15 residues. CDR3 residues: CSARDSQGTYTEAFF. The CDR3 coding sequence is TGCAGTGCTAGAGACTCCCAGGGGACCTACACTGAAGCTTTCTTT.

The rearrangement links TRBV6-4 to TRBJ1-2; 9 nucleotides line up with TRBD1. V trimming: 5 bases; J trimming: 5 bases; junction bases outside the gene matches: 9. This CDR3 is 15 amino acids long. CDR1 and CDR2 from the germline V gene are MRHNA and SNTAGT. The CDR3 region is CASSLVGGQGYGYTF. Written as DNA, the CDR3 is TGTGCCAGCAGTCTGGTTGGGGGACAGGGATATGGCTACACCTTC.

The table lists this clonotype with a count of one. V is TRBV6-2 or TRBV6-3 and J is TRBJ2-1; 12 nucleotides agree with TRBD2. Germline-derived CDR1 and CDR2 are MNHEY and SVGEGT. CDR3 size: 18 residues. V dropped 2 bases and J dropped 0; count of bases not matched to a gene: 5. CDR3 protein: CASSYDGLAGFSYNEQFF. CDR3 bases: TGTGCCAGCAGTTACGACGGACTAGCGGGATTCTCCTACAATGAGCAGTTCTTC.

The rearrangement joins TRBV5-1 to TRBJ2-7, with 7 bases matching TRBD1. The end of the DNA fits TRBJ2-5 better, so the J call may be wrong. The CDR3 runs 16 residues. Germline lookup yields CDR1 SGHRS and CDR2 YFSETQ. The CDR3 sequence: CASSLDTTGNAETQYF. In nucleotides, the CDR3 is TGCGCCAGCAGCTTGGATACGACAGGGAACGCGGAGACCCAGTACTTC.

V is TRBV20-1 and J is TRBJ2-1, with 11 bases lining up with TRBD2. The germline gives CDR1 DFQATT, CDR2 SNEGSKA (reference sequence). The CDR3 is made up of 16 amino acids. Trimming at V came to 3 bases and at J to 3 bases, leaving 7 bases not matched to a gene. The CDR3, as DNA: TGCAGTGCTAGGCGCGTGGGACTAGCGGACTACAATGAGCAGTTCTTC. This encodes CSARRVGLADYNEQFF.